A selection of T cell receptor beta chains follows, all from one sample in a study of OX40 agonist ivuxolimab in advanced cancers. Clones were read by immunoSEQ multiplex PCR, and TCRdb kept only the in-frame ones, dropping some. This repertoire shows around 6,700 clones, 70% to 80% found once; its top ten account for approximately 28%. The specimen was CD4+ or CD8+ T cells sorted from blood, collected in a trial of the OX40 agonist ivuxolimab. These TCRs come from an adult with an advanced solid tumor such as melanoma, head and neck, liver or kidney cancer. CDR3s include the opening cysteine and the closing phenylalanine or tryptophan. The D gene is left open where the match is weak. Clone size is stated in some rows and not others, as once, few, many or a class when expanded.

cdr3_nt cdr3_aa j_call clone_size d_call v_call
TGTGCCAGCGCTGCAGGACAGGCCGGCGAGTGGAGCACAGATACGCAGTATTTT CASAAGQAGEWSTDTQYF TRBJ2-3 . TRBD1 TRBV2
TGTGCCAGCGGATGGAAAACAGGGTCCTACAATGAGCAGTTCTTC CASGWKTGSYNEQFF TRBJ2-1 . . TRBV6-6
TGTGCCAGCAGTTACGTCGATACCTCCTACGAGCAGTACTTC CASSYVDTSYEQYF TRBJ2-7 few . TRBV6-6
TGTGCCACCAGCAGGGGAGAGTGGGGAACCCAAGAGACCCAGTACTTC CATSRGEWGTQETQYF TRBJ2-5 . . TRBV15
TGTGCCAGCAGTTTGTCGGGCGGCGAGCAGTACTTC CASSLSGGEQYF TRBJ2-7 . . TRBV27
TGTGCCAGCAGTGCCGGGACAGGGCCCTACGAGCAGTACTTC CASSAGTGPYEQYF TRBJ2-7 . TRBD1 TRBV25-1
TGTGCCAGCAGCGTAGCGACGGGCCATCAAGAGACCCAGTACTTC CASSVATGHQETQYF TRBJ2-5 . . TRBV9
TGCGCCAGCAGCCAAACGACAAGGTACCAAGAGACCCAGTACTTC CASSQTTRYQETQYF TRBJ2-5 . . TRBV4-3
TGTGCCACCAGCACGGGGCGGAATCAGCCCCAGCATTTT CATSTGRNQPQHF TRBJ1-5 . . TRBV15
TGTGCCAGCAGTTTCATCGCAGGGGGCGATGGCTACACCTTC CASSFIAGGDGYTF TRBJ1-2 . TRBD1 TRBV27
TGTGCCAGTAGTACCCGGTTGAACACCGGGGAGCTGTTTTTT CASSTRLNTGELFF TRBJ2-2 few . TRBV19
TGTGCCAGCAGTTTGCTGGGGGTCGATACGCAGTATTTT CASSLLGVDTQYF TRBJ2-3 . . TRBV28
TGCGCCAGCAGCCAAGATTGGACTAGCGGGATCTCAGATACGCAGTATTTT CASSQDWTSGISDTQYF TRBJ2-3 . TRBD2 TRBV4-1
TGTGCCACCAGCCCTACGGACCGGGACAGCCCCCCTAGGTACTTC CATSPTDRDSPPRYF TRBJ2-7 few TRBD1 TRBV15
TGTGCCAGCAGCTTACGGGACGTAGAGGCAGAAGAGACCCAGTACTTC CASSLRDVEAEETQYF TRBJ2-5 . . TRBV7-9
TGTGCCAGCAGCCAAGAAGGGGCAGGGAAGGGCTACACCTTC CASSQEGAGKGYTF TRBJ1-2 few . TRBV4-2
TGTGCCAGCAGCCAAGGACAGGGCTCCTACGAGCAGTACTTC CASSQGQGSYEQYF TRBJ2-7 . TRBD1 TRBV7-8
TGCGCCAGCAGCCAAGAGGGACTAGCGGGAGGGTACTACGAGCAGTACTTC CASSQEGLAGGYYEQYF TRBJ2-7 . TRBD2 TRBV4-1
TGTGCCAGCAGCCAGTTAGCGGGAGGGGTATTTTACGAGCAGTACTTC CASSQLAGGVFYEQYF TRBJ2-7 . TRBD2 TRBV14
TGTGCCAGCAGCCTAGGGGGACGGGTCTACGAGCAGTACTTC CASSLGGRVYEQYF TRBJ2-7 . . TRBV7-6
TGTGCCAGCAGCTCGAAGGTACAGATCCCCATGAACACTGAAGCTTTCTTT CASSSKVQIPMNTEAFF TRBJ1-1 . . TRBV7-2
TGTGCCAGCAGATACAACATGGGATCCTACGAGCAGTACTTC CASRYNMGSYEQYF TRBJ2-7 . . TRBV6-6
TGTGCCAGCAGTGAATCGGACACTGAAGCTTTCTTT CASSESDTEAFF TRBJ1-1 . . TRBV2
TGTGCCAGCAGCTCGGTAGCAGAGACCCAGTACTTC CASSSVAETQYF TRBJ2-5 few . TRBV7-9
TGTGCCAGCAGCGGAAACCGGGACGGCATCTACGAGCAGTACTTC CASSGNRDGIYEQYF TRBJ2-7 . . TRBV9
TGTGCCAGCAGCCCCGCCGCGTGGGGGGGAGCAAACTATGGCTACACCTTC CASSPAAWGGANYGYTF TRBJ1-2 . . TRBV7-2
TGCGCCAGCAGCCAAGTCCCGGGACAGGGGGCGCACAACTATGGCTACACCTTC CASSQVPGQGAHNYGYTF TRBJ1-2 . TRBD1 TRBV4-1
TGTGCCAGCAGGCAAATGAGATCGCTGGGTATAGAGACCCAGTACTTC CASRQMRSLGIETQYF TRBJ2-5 . . TRBV2
TGTGCCAGCAGTGAAGACAGATCGGGTTATGGCTACACCTTC CASSEDRSGYGYTF TRBJ1-2 few . TRBV2
TGTGCCAGCTGGGGGCTAGCGGGAGTTGCAGATACGCAGTATTTT CASWGLAGVADTQYF TRBJ2-3 few TRBD2 TRBV28
TGTGCCAGCAGCGTAGAAGGGGATCTGACAGATACGCAGTATTTT CASSVEGDLTDTQYF TRBJ2-3 . . TRBV9
TGTGCCAGTCAGTCCCCGACAGATACGCAGTATTTT CASQSPTDTQYF TRBJ2-3 . . TRBV19
TGTGCCAGCAGCCCGGGACTAGCGGGAGTTGAGCAGTTCTTC CASSPGLAGVEQFF TRBJ2-1 . TRBD2 TRBV9
TGTGCCATCAGTGAGACGGTGATGAACACTGAAGCTTTCTTT CAISETVMNTEAFF TRBJ1-1 . . TRBV10-3
TGCAGCGTAATACAGGGTGTAGAACTGTTTTTT CSVIQGVELFF TRBJ1-4 few . TRBV29-1
TGTGCCAGCAGCCGAGGGACTAGCGGGGGATTTCAGGAGACCCAGTACTTC CASSRGTSGGFQETQYF TRBJ2-5 . TRBD2 TRBV11-2
TGTGCCAGCAGTGAGGTGGCAGGGGGCGCGTTCAGCAATCAGCCCCAGCATTTT CASSEVAGGAFSNQPQHF TRBJ1-5 . TRBD1 TRBV6-1
TGCGCCAGCAGCCAAGAGAACAGGAACACTGAAGCTTTCTTT CASSQENRNTEAFF TRBJ1-1 . . TRBV4-3
TGCAGCGCGGGACTAGCGGGAGGCTACGGCGTGTACGAGCAGTACTTC CSAGLAGGYGVYEQYF TRBJ2-7 . TRBD2 TRBV29-1
TGTGCCAGCAGTCCCAACCTGAAAGAGACCCAGTACTTC CASSPNLKETQYF TRBJ2-5 . . TRBV27
TGTGCCAGCAGTGAATTTGTCCCCGCTAGCGGGGGTTATAGCACAGATACGCAGTATTTT CASSEFVPASGGYSTDTQYF TRBJ2-3 once TRBD2 TRBV2
TGTGCCAGCACCAGCAACACTGAAGCTTTCTTT CASTSNTEAFF TRBJ1-1 . . TRBV2
TGTGCCAGCAGCATAAACACAGGGGTTGGAGTTTACGAGCAGTACTTC CASSINTGVGVYEQYF TRBJ2-7 . TRBD1 TRBV7-8
TGTGCCAGCAGCCAAGATCGGGCCAGTGGGAACACTGAAGCTTTCTTT CASSQDRASGNTEAFF TRBJ1-1 . . TRBV4-2
TGTGCCAGCAGCCAAGACGGCCAGGGTGCCACTGAAGCTTTCTTT CASSQDGQGATEAFF TRBJ1-1 . . TRBV4-2
TGCGCCAGCAGCCTAACAGGGGACGGCCTCTCCTACGAGCAGTACTTC CASSLTGDGLSYEQYF TRBJ2-7 few TRBD1 TRBV4-1
TGCGCCAGCAGCCAAGAGACAGGCTACGAGCAGTACTTC CASSQETGYEQYF TRBJ2-7 . . TRBV4-3
TGTGCCAGCAGCGATCCAGTAGCGGGGAGAGAGCAGTTCTTC CASSDPVAGREQFF TRBJ2-1 . TRBD2 TRBV7-9
TGTGCAACGTCCCCACCCGGGACATTCTACTACGAGCAGTACTTC CATSPPGTFYYEQYF TRBJ2-7 . . TRBV28
TGTGCCAGCAGTTCGGGACTAGCGGGCTGGGCCAAAAACATTCAGTACTTC CASSSGLAGWAKNIQYF TRBJ2-4 . TRBD2 TRBV28
TGTGCCAGCAGCCTCGGCGGGGCCTCTGAAGCTTTCTTT CASSLGGASEAFF TRBJ1-1 . . TRBV9
TGCGCCAGCAGCCAAGATTACGGGACTCAGCCCCAGCATTTT CASSQDYGTQPQHF TRBJ1-5 few . TRBV4-1
TGTGCCACCAGCAGAGATGGGGGTGGCTACACCTTC CATSRDGGGYTF TRBJ1-2 . . TRBV15
TGTGCCAGCAGTGAAGCCAATAGAGGCTACACCTTC CASSEANRGYTF TRBJ1-2 few . TRBV2
TGCGCCAGCAGCCACATTATGACAGGCACCTCGGCTAATGAAAAACTGTTTTTT CASSHIMTGTSANEKLFF TRBJ1-4 . . TRBV4-1